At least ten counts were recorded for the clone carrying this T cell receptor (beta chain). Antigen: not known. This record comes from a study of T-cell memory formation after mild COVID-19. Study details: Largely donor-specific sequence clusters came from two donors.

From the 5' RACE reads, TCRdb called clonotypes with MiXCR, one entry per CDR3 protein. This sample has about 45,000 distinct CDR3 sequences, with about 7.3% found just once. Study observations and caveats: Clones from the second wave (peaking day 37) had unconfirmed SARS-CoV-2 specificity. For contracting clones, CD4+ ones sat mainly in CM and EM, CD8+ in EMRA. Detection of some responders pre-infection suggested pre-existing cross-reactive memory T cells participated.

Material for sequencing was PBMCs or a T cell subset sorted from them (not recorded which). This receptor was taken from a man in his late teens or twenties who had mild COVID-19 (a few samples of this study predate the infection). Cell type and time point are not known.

The CDR3 DNA reads as TGTGCCAGCAGCTTGAACCCCACAGATACGCAGTATTTT. Translation gives CASSLNPTDTQYF. The rearrangement joins TRBV7-6 to TRBJ2-3; D is unresolved. The CDR3 runs to 13 residues. V was cut by 3 bases and J by 2 bases, with 6 bases left in between. Germline loops: CDR1 SGHVS, CDR2 FNYEAQ. The whole variable domain, remainder taken from reference TRBV7-6 and TRBJ2-3, is GAGVSQSPRYKVTKRGQDVALRCDPISGHVSLYWYRQALGQGPEFLTYFNYEAQQDKSGLPNDRFSAERPEGSISTLTIQRTEQRDSAMYRCASSLNPTDTQYFGPGTRLTVL.